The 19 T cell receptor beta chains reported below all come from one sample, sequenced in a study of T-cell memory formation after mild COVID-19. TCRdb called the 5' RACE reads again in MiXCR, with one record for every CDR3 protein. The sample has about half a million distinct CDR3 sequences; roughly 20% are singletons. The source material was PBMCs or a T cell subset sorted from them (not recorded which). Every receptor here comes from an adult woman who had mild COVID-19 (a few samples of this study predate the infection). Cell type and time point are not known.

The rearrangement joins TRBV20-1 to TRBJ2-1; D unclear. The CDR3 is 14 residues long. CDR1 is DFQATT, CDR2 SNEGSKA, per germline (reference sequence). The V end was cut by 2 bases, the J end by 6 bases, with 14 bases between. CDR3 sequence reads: CSARKAESPNEQFF. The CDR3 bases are TGCAGTGCTAGAAAGGCAGAGTCCCCCAATGAGCAGTTCTTC.

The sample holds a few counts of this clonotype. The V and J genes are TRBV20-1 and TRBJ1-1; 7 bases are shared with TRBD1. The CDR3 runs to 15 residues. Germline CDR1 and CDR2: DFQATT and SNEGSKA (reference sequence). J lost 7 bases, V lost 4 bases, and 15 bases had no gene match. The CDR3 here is CSAIPYTGQKGEAFF. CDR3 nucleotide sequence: TGCAGTGCTATACCGTACACGGGACAGAAGGGTGAAGCTTTCTTT.

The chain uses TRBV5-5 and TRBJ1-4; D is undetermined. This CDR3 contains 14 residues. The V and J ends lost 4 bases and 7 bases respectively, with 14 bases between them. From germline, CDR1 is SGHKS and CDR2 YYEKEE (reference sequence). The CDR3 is CASSLGPDLEKLFF. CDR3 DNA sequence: TGTGCCAGCAGCCTAGGTCCGGATCTTGAAAAACTGTTTTTT.

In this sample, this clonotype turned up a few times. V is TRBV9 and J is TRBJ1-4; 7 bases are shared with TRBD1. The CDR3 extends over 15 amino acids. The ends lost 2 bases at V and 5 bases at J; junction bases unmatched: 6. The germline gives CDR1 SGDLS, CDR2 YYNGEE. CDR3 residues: CASSVRQGSNEKLFF. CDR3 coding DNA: TGTGCCAGCAGCGTCAGACAGGGTTCAAATGAAAAACTGTTTTTT.

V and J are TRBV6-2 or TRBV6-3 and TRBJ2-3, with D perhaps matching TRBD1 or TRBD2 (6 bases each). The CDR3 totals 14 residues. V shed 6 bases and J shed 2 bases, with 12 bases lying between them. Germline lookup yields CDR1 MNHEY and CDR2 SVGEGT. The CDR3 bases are TGTGCCAGCAGCTCGTCGGGGGCCACAGATACGCAGTATTTT. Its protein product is CASSSSGATDTQYF.

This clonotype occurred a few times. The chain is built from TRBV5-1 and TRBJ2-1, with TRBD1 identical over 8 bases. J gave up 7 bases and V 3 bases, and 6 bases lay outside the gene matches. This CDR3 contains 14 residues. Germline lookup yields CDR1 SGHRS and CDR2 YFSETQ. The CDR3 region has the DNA TGCGCCAGCAGCTCGGGACAGGTAGAGAATGAGCAGTTCTTC. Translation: CASSSGQVENEQFF.

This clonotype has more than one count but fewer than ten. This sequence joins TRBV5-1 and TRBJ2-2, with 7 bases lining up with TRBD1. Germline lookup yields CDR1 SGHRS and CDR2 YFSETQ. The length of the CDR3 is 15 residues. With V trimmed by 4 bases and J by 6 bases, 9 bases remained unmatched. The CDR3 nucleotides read TGCGCCAGCAGCGCGACAGGGTCTGGGGCCGGGGAGCTGTTTTTT. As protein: CASSATGSGAGELFF.

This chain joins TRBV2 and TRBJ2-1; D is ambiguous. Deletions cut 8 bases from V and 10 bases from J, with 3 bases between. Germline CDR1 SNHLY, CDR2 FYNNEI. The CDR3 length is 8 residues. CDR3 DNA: TGTGCCAGCGCGGAGCAGTTCTTC. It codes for CASAEQFF.

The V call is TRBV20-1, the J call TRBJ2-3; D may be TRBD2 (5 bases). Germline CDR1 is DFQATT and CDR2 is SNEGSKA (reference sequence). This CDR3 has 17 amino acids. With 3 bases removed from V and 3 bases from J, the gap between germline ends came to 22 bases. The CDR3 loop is CSASIPGGRSGTDTQYF. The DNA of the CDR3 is TGCAGTGCTAGTATTCCCGGTGGGAGATCTGGTACAGATACGCAGTATTTT.

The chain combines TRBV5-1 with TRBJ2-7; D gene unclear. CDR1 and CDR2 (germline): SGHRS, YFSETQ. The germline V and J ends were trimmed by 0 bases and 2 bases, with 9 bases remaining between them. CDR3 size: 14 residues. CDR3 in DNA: TGCGCCAGCAGCTTGGGGAACAGAGCCTACGAGCAGTACTTC. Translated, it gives CASSLGNRAYEQYF.

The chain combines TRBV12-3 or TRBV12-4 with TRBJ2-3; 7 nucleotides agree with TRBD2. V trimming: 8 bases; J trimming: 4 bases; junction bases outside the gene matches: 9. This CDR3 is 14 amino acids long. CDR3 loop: CASSRVTSADTQYF. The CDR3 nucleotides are TGTGCCAGCTCCCGCGTCACTAGCGCAGATACGCAGTATTTT.

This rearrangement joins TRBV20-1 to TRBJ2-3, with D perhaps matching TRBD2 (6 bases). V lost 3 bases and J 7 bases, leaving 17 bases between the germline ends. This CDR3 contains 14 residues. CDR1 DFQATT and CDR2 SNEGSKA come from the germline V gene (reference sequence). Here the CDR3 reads CSARVPGLRHTQYF. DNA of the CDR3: TGCAGTGCTAGGGTGCCGGGACTTAGACATACGCAGTATTTT.

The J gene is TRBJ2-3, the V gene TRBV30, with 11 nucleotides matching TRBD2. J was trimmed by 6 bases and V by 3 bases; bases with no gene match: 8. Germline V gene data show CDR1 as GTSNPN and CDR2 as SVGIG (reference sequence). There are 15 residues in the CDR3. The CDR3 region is CAWRTSGIRPDTQYF. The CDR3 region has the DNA TGTGCCTGGAGGACTAGCGGGATCCGGCCGGATACGCAGTATTTT.

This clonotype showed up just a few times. The chain's CDR3 is CASSLDSNIQYF. The CDR3 DNA sequence: TGTGCCAGCAGCTTAGACAGTAACATTCAGTACTTC. The chain links TRBV7-9 to TRBJ2-4, with D unresolved. This CDR3 contains 12 residues. From germline, CDR1 is SEHNR and CDR2 FQNEAQ (reference sequence). V was trimmed by 1 base and J by 7 bases, leaving 5 bases between them. Based on the CDR3 plus reference TRBV7-9 and TRBJ2-4, the full variable domain is DTGVSQNPRHKITKRGQNVTFRCDPISEHNRLYWYRQTLGQGPEFLTYFQNEAQLEKSRLLSDRFSAERPKGSFSTLEIQRTEQGDSAMYLCASSLDSNIQYFGAGTRLSVL.

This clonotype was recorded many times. CDR3 residues: CASSLSPRDNEDEKLFF. The CDR3 DNA sequence: TGTGCCAGCAGTTTATCCCCCCGGGACAACGAGGATGAAAAACTGTTTTTT. This chain uses TRBV12-3 or TRBV12-4 with TRBJ1-4; the D gene is possibly TRBD1 (6 bases). V lost 2 bases to trimming and J lost 6 bases, with 19 bases between them. The CDR3 extends over 17 amino acids.

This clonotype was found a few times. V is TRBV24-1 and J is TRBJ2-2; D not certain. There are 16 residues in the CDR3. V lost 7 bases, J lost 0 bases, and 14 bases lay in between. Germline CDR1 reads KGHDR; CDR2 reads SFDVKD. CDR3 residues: CATRPGRPANTGELFF. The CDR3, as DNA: TGTGCCACCAGACCCGGCAGGCCCGCGAACACCGGGGAGCTGTTTTTT.

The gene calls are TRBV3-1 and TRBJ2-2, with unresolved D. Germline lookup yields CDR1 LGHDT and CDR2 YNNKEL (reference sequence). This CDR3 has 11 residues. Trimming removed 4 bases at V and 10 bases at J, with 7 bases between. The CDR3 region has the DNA TGTGCCAGCAGCCGTTCCTTGGAGCTGTTTTTT. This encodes CASSRSLELFF.

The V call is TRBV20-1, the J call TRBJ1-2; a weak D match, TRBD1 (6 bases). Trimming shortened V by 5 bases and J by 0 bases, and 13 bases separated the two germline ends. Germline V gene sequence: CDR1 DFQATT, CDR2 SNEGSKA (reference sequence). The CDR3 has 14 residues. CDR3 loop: CSAFGRDTNYGYTF. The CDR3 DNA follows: TGCAGTGCTTTCGGCCGGGACACTAACTATGGCTACACCTTC.

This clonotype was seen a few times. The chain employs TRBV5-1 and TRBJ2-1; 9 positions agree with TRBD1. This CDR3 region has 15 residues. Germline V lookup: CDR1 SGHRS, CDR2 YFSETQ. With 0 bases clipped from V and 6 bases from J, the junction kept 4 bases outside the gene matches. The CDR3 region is CASSLVGQGPNEQFF. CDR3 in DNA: TGCGCCAGCAGCTTGGTGGGACAGGGTCCCAATGAGCAGTTCTTC. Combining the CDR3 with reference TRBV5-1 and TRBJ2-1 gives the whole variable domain KAGVTQTPRYLIKTRGQQVTLSCSPISGHRSVSWYQQTPGQGLQFLFEYFSETQRNKGNFPGRFSGRQFSNSRSEMNVSTLELGDSALYLCASSLVGQGPNEQFFGPGTRLTVL.